A selection of T cell receptor beta chains follows, all from one sample in a study of blood T cell repertoires in COVID-19. Produced via immunoSEQ multiplex PCR; TCRdb's table is partial and in-frame only. The repertoire holds nearly 300,000 clones, with roughly 83% as singletons. Sequenced sample: peripheral blood. The receptors derive from a human donor with COVID-19, enrolled during active disease. The donor label of this sample is uncertain. The CDR3 runs from the conserved cysteine through the conserved F or W.

V,J,CDR3
TRBV5-6,TRBJ1-5,CASTKGVGNSQPQHF
TRBV5-4,TRBJ2-1,CASNPGGPTTYNEQFF
TRBV11-2,TRBJ2-5,CASRGALPGETQYF
TRBV6-6,TRBJ2-4,CASEDRKNIQYF
TRBV11-2,TRBJ1-4,CASSLGQGRFGGEKLFF
TRBV6-1,TRBJ1-1,CASSEFLGGAGGTEAFF
TRBV30,TRBJ1-1,CAWVPPLGQKNTEAFF
TRBV6-5,TRBJ1-5,CASRQWGGDQPQHF
TRBV2,TRBJ1-1,CASSWTGNTEAFF
TRBV5-1,TRBJ2-7,CASSLSGSIYEQYF
TRBV28,TRBJ2-1,CASTAGLENEQFF
TRBV28,TRBJ2-3,CASSPQGMGDTQYF
TRBV7-2,TRBJ2-7,CASSPRASGTLNPIHTFF
TRBV21-1,TRBJ2-1,CASSKERGQASSYNEQFF
TRBV19,TRBJ2-1,CASIGRARADEQFF
TRBV29-1,TRBJ1-1,CSVDRGRTALNTEAFF
TRBV5-1,TRBJ1-2,CASSLASGVEGYTF
TRBV19,TRBJ2-2,CASSRTGGTGELFF
TRBV2,TRBJ1-6,CASSEQGGNSPLHF
TRBV28,TRBJ1-3,CASSLSGTGGNTIYF
TRBV6-5,TRBJ1-1,CASEPGQGEYTEAFF
TRBV3-1/TRBV3-2,TRBJ1-4,CASSQGTSWQGANEKLFF
TRBV7-2,TRBJ2-2,CASSSNRGGAGELFF
TRBV5-1,TRBJ2-2,CASSLVGQTRAPGSSGTGELFF
TRBV3-1/TRBV3-2,TRBJ2-3,CASSQDQGDGADTQYF
TRBV5-1,TRBJ2-7,CASSLVTGYEQYF
TRBV5-1,TRBJ2-3,CASSLGGLASTDTQYF
TRBV19,TRBJ2-7,CASSIGRPYEQYF
TRBV5-1,TRBJ2-1,CASSWTGAGGYNEQFF
TRBV29-1,TRBJ1-2,CSVASISPVYGYTF
TRBV7-9,TRBJ1-2,CASSLAAMGGQSHGYTF
TRBV3-1/TRBV3-2,TRBJ2-1,CASSQDRTSGRNEQFF
TRBV10-3,TRBJ2-5,CAISESGRRYQETQYF
TRBV29-1,TRBJ1-1,CSVVIGGTEAFF
TRBV5-5,TRBJ1-5,CASSLGGGSNQPQHF
TRBV10-1,TRBJ2-1,CATQRDPYNEQFF
TRBV3-1/TRBV3-2,TRBJ2-1,CASSLLAESRGQQFF
TRBV11-3,TRBJ1-1,CASSLDRGDEAFF
TRBV6-2/TRBV6-3,TRBJ1-5,CASSPTGGNQPQHF
TRBV15,TRBJ2-7,CATSPLGGQGMVDEQYF